The 13 T cell receptor beta chains reported below all come from one sample, sequenced in a study of T cell responses to AZD1222 COVID-19 vaccine. This table comes from immunoSEQ multiplex PCR, and its TCRdb copy is limited to in-frame clones, with some not included. Of about 140,000 clones listed, about 91% are singletons. The sample consisted of peripheral blood, taken 28 days after the second AZD1222 dose. These receptors originate from an adult who received the AZD1222 COVID-19 vaccine.

The gene calls are TRBV6-5 and TRBJ1-5, with 8 bases fitting TRBD1. J lost 7 bases, V lost 0 bases, and 5 bases had no gene match. Per germline, CDR1 MNHEY and CDR2 SVGAGI. The CDR3 has 15 amino acids. Here the CDR3 reads CASSYSAGGGQPQHF. The CDR3 bases are TGTGCCAGCAGTTACTCGGCAGGGGGCGGGCAGCCCCAGCATTTT.

The rearrangement joins TRBV30 to TRBJ2-7; 8 positions agree with TRBD1. Per germline, CDR1 GTSNPN and CDR2 SVGIG (reference sequence). The CDR3 consists of 13 residues. J was trimmed by 5 bases and V by 7 bases; bases with no gene match: 10. The CDR3 sequence is CASGPGGLNEQYF. Here the CDR3 DNA reads TGTGCCTCCGGCCCAGGGGGCTTGAACGAGCAGTACTTC.

This clone was seen a handful of times. The genes are TRBV6-1 and TRBJ2-2; tentatively, D is TRBD2 (6 bases). CDR1 is MNHNS, CDR2 SASEGT, per germline. This CDR3 has 15 amino acids. V lost 0 bases, J lost 7 bases, and 12 bases lay in between. DNA of the CDR3: TGTGCCAGCAGTGAAGCGCGGGGTATTGGCGGGGAGCTGTTTTTT. This codes for CASSEARGIGGELFF.

This chain joins TRBV21-1 and TRBJ2-3. TRBV21-1 is a pseudogene segment. CDR3 size: 13 residues. The CDR3 DNA sequence: TGTGCCAGCAGCCCTCGGGACGAGGATACGCAGTATTTT. Encoded protein: CASSPRDEDTQYF.

The chain employs TRBV18 and TRBJ2-3; TRBD2 is a possible D gene (5 bases). V was trimmed by 4 bases and J by 3 bases, leaving 8 bases between them. The CDR3 has 13 residues. CDR1 and CDR2 from the germline V gene are KGHSH and LQKENI. The CDR3 DNA reads as TGTGCCAGCTCACTGGGAGTTACAGATACGCAGTATTTT. This translates into CASSLGVTDTQYF.

The chain is built from TRBV29-1 and TRBJ1-2, with 7 bases aligning to TRBD1. This CDR3 spans 14 amino acids. Germline V CDR1 and CDR2: SQVTM, ANQGSEA. The V and J ends lost 4 bases and 4 bases, in that order; junction bases with no gene match: 9. The CDR3 region is CSVAEVGQVYGYTF. CDR3 DNA: TGCAGCGTTGCGGAGGTAGGACAGGTCTATGGCTACACCTTC. Based on the CDR3 plus reference TRBV29-1 and TRBJ1-2, the full variable domain is SAVISQKPSRDICQRGTSLTIQCQVDSQVTMMFWYRQQPGQSLTLIATANQGSEATYESGFVIDKFPISRPNLTFSTLTVSNMSPEDSSIYLCSVAEVGQVYGYTFGSGTRLTVV.

V is TRBV2 and J is TRBJ1-1; D possibly corresponds to TRBD1 (6 bases). V lost 11 bases, J lost 4 bases, and 14 bases lay in between. The germline V gene has CDR1 SNHLY and CDR2 FYNNEI. The CDR3 consists of 12 residues. The CDR3 bases are TGTGCCGGGACAAGGGGATCCACTGAAGCTTTCTTT. This sequence encodes CAGTRGSTEAFF.

CDR3 sequence: CASSIMTGANTEAFF. In DNA, the CDR3 is TGTGCCAGTAGTATTATGACAGGGGCGAACACTGAAGCTTTCTTT. The chain uses TRBV19 and TRBJ1-1; 8 bases match TRBD1. The V gene end was trimmed by 3 bases and the J gene end by 1 base; junction bases not matched to a gene: 4. There are 15 residues in the CDR3. Germline V CDR1 and CDR2: LNHDA, SQIVND (reference sequence).

This chain connects TRBV27 to TRBJ1-3, with TRBD1 matching 7 bases. Germline V lookup: CDR1 MNHEY, CDR2 SMNVEV (reference sequence). Unmatched junction bases numbered 5, after V lost 6 bases and J lost 0 bases. This CDR3 comprises 15 residues. The CDR3 coding sequence is TGTGCCAGCAGATTAGACAGGGACTCTGGAAACACCATATATTTT. Amino acids: CASRLDRDSGNTIYF.

The rearrangement joins TRBV5-1 to TRBJ1-5, with 7 bases aligning to TRBD1. The germline V gene encodes CDR1 SGHRS and CDR2 YFSETQ. The CDR3 contains 15 residues. With 4 bases clipped from V and 2 bases from J, the junction kept 6 bases outside the gene matches. The CDR3 DNA reads as TGCGCCAGCAGCACAACCGGGACAGGCAATCAGCCCCAGCATTTT. It codes for CASSTTGTGNQPQHF.

With respect to this clone: One end of the junction fails to match germline, which may point to a read error. The genes are TRBV6-1 and TRBJ1-1; 7 positions match TRBD1. CDR3 length: 13 amino acids. Germline CDR1 and CDR2: MNHNS and SASEGT. The CDR3 is CASSEPGTERKGF. The DNA of the CDR3 is TGTGCCAGCAGTGAGCCTGGGACAGAAAGAAAAGGATTT.

The chain carries TRBV29-1 and TRBJ1-5; 9 bases fit TRBD1. The length of the CDR3 is 13 residues. V lost 4 bases and J lost 7; bases outside the gene matches: 5. In germline, CDR1 is SQVTM, CDR2 ANQGSEA. CDR3 DNA sequence: TGCAGCGTTGGGGGACAGGGCGGGCAGCCCCAGCATTTT. It specifies CSVGGQGGQPQHF.

The genes are TRBV6-1 and TRBJ1-1; D may be TRBD1 (6 bases). The V gene lost 2 bases and the J gene lost 6 bases, with 16 bases spanning the gap. This CDR3 has 15 residues. Germline lookup yields CDR1 MNHNS and CDR2 SASEGT. The CDR3 bases are TGTGCCAGCAGTGAAATTGGGGGCGCGGGCGCTGAAGCTTTCTTT. Its protein is CASSEIGGAGAEAFF.